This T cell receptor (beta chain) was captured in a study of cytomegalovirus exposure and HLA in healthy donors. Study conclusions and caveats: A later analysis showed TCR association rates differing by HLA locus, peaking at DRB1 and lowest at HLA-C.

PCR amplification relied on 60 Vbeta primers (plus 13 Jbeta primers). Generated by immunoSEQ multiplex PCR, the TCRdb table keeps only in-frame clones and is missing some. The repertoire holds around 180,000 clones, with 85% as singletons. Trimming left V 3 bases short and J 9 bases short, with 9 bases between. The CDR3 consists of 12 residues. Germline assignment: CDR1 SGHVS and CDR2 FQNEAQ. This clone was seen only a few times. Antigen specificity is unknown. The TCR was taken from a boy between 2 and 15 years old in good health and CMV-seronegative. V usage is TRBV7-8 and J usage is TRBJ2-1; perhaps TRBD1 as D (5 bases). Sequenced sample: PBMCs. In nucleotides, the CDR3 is TGTGCCAGCAGCTTTTACAGGAGTGAGCAGTTCTTC. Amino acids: CASSFYRSEQFF.